The clone carrying this TCR beta chain was counted between two and nine times. No antigen is known for it. These data come from a study of shared clonotypes between healthy human individuals. Across the whole study: There were three CD4 naive, three CD4 memory, two CD8 naive and one CD8 memory plates per donor.

The method was immunoSEQ multiplex PCR; TCRdb's version includes in-frame clones alone and lacks a portion of them. Among under 1,100,000 clones listed, 78% were seen once. Germline CDR1 and CDR2: LNHDA and SQIVND (reference sequence). The V end lost 1 base, the J end lost 4 bases, and 13 bases lay between the germline ends. The CDR3 length is 15 residues. Study-wide results and caveats: Blood was the sole source, and tissue repertoires probably differ.

This chain uses TRBV19 with TRBJ2-5; D gene unclear. Material for sequencing was memory CD4+ T cells from PBMCs. This sample's subset: CD45RA-negative fraction. This receptor was identified in a man younger than 35 in good health. Some clones in this sample may be carry-over from other donors' samples. The CDR3 is CASSIGGRAPETQYF. In nucleotides, the CDR3 is TGTGCCAGTAGTATAGGTGGAAGAGCCCCAGAGACCCAGTACTTC.